This is a list of T cell receptor beta chains from one sample in a study of OX40 agonist ivuxolimab in advanced cancers. TCRdb's table, derived via immunoSEQ multiplex PCR, lists solely in-frame clones and lacks some. Of about 38,000 clones in the sample, roughly 80% were seen once. This specimen consisted of CD4+ or CD8+ T cells sorted from blood, obtained in a trial of the OX40 agonist ivuxolimab. The receptor source for this set is an adult with an advanced solid tumor such as melanoma, head and neck, liver or kidney cancer. Both conserved end residues are part of each CDR3.

CDR3aa	j_gene	v_gene
CSVERGVGETQYF	TRBJ2-5	TRBV29-1
CASSLQAGLSYEQYF	TRBJ2-7	TRBV7-2
CASSPSGSYEQYF	TRBJ2-7	TRBV7-3
CASSDQAIGTDTQYF	TRBJ2-3	TRBV4-1
CASSWGTEVTDTQYF	TRBJ2-3	TRBV5-4
CSVVGDRDENEQFF	TRBJ2-1	TRBV29-1
CATRFRGNTGELFF	TRBJ2-2	TRBV19
CASSQDLEAFF	TRBJ1-1	TRBV4-2
CSARTAEQFF	TRBJ2-1	TRBV20-1
CASSPGGRGEKLFF	TRBJ1-4	TRBV5-1
CASGKGTNTEAFF	TRBJ1-1	TRBV12-5
CAWSNGVIQYF	TRBJ2-4	TRBV30
CASSMGLAGVEPYNEQFF	TRBJ2-1	TRBV5-1
CATGTTDTQYF	TRBJ2-3	TRBV6-6
CASSVEGGSTYEQYF	TRBJ2-7	TRBV9
CASSPGKYGYTF	TRBJ1-2	TRBV28
CASSESAVFNEKLFF	TRBJ1-4	TRBV2
CARRTVMNTEAFF	TRBJ1-1	TRBV2
CASLPGPNTEAFF	TRBJ1-1	TRBV6-5
CASSAGGASGEQFF	TRBJ2-1	TRBV6-4
CASSLSGVNTEAFF	TRBJ1-1	TRBV7-9
CASSLDGGSQETQYF	TRBJ2-5	TRBV5-1
CASSILVTPGGSTDTQYF	TRBJ2-3	TRBV19
CASSEFLQGEQYF	TRBJ2-7	TRBV25-1
CASTPNRGSYEQYF	TRBJ2-7	TRBV5-1
CASSFGDQPQHF	TRBJ1-5	TRBV5-4
CASSDSVSPLHF	TRBJ1-6	TRBV28
CASSVDGAERTQYF	TRBJ2-5	TRBV9
CASSLVRYEQYF	TRBJ2-7	TRBV11-2
CASSLQHPTYEQYF	TRBJ2-7	TRBV28
CAISELGAEAFF	TRBJ1-1	TRBV10-3
CASSPQVMNTEAFF	TRBJ1-1	TRBV4-1
CASSQDRPGLANYGYTF	TRBJ1-2	TRBV4-1
CASSPGAYEQYF	TRBJ2-7	TRBV18
CASSVEGNQPQHF	TRBJ1-5	TRBV19
CASSYSIPGVYEQYF	TRBJ2-7	TRBV6-5
CAWSVTGIEQFF	TRBJ2-1	TRBV30
CASGGQGAVNIQYF	TRBJ2-4	TRBV7-9
CASSYSGGTEAFF	TRBJ1-1	TRBV5-1
CASSEQGGNSPLHF	TRBJ1-6	TRBV6-4
CASSLPGKDTQYF	TRBJ2-3	TRBV5-4
CASRLTGGASGELFF	TRBJ2-2	TRBV7-9
CASSTHPMDRISNQPQHF	TRBJ1-5	TRBV19
CASSLRTGYYEQYF	TRBJ2-7	TRBV19
CASREGAGGQPQHF	TRBJ1-5	TRBV6-1
CASSRSQDEQFF	TRBJ2-1	TRBV6-6
CASSLLGQGTHEQFF	TRBJ2-1	TRBV7-2